This entry lists 22 T cell receptor beta chains sequenced from one sample in a study of human T cells and chemical hapten exposure. MiXCR, run by TCRdb on the 5' RACE reads, gives a single entry per CDR3 protein. Of under 150,000 distinct CDR3 sequences listed, around 20% are singletons. It was unfractionated whole blood from which total RNA was extracted. All receptors come from a human donor in good health.

The gene calls are TRBV2 and TRBJ2-2; D is possibly TRBD2 (5 bases). V was trimmed by 1 base and J by 2 bases, leaving 11 bases between them. The germline V gene has CDR1 SNHLY and CDR2 FYNNEI. The CDR3 totals 16 residues. The CDR3 sequence: CASSEVDLLNTGELFF. The CDR3 bases are TGTGCCAGCAGTGAAGTGGACTTGTTAAACACCGGGGAGCTGTTTTTT. The variable domain in full, completed from reference TRBV2 and TRBJ2-2, reads EPEVTQTPSHQVTQMGQEVILRCVPISNHLYFYWYRQILGQKVEFLVSFYNNEISEKSEIFDDQFSVERPDGSNFTLKIRSTKLEDSAMYFCASSEVDLLNTGELFFGEGSRLTVL.

The sample holds a few counts of this clonotype. This sequence joins TRBV12-3 or TRBV12-4 and TRBJ1-3, with no clear D. The CDR3 has 12 amino acids. V was pared by 3 bases and J by 6 bases, with 6 bases between. CDR3 bases: TGTGCCAGCAGTTTTGTGCCAAACACCATATATTTT. This gives the protein CASSFVPNTIYF.

A few counts support this clonotype. This chain connects TRBV29-1 to TRBJ2-2; no reliable D call. The CDR3 sequence is 13 residues long. In germline, CDR1 is SQVTM, CDR2 ANQGSEA. Trimming left V 6 bases short and J 0 bases short, with 8 bases between. For the CDR3, the DNA is TGCAGCGTCCGACGGGCGAACACCGGGGAGCTGTTTTTT. Its translation is CSVRRANTGELFF.

This clonotype occurred a few times. The chain carries TRBV7-2 and TRBJ2-3; D ambiguous. This CDR3 is 13 amino acids long. The germline V gene has CDR1 SGHTA and CDR2 FQGNSA. V lost 4 bases and J 7 bases, leaving 12 bases between the germline ends. CDR3 residues: CASSSRTPNTQYF. The CDR3, as DNA: TGTGCCAGCAGCTCGAGGACGCCAAATACGCAGTATTTT.

This clonotype has at least ten counts. The chain employs TRBV20-1 and TRBJ2-3; D is ambiguous. The CDR3 length is 14 residues. Trimming stripped 4 bases from V and 4 bases from J, with 15 bases between. Germline CDR1 and CDR2: DFQATT and SNEGSKA (reference sequence). The CDR3 nucleotides read TGCAGTGCTATTAACCTAGGGTTCGCAGATACGCAGTATTTT. As protein: CSAINLGFADTQYF.

The rearrangement links TRBV6-1 to TRBJ1-2; a possible D gene is TRBD1 (6 bases). The CDR3 loop spans 15 amino acids. The germline V gene has CDR1 MNHNS and CDR2 SASEGT. Trimming cost V 6 bases and J 3 bases, with 17 bases left between them. In nucleotides, the CDR3 is TGTGCCAGCAGCCAGCAGGGGCACGCGGACTATGGCTACACCTTC. This codes for CASSQQGHADYGYTF.

This clonotype has only a few counts. V gene TRBV6-5 combines with J gene TRBJ1-6, with D possibly being TRBD1 (6 bases). Germline lookup yields CDR1 MNHEY and CDR2 SVGAGI. Deletions cut 1 base from V and 4 bases from J, with 14 bases between. The length of the CDR3 is 17 residues. The CDR3 loop is CASSYYQGQFYNSPLHF. The CDR3 DNA is TGTGCCAGCAGTTACTACCAGGGGCAATTTTATAATTCACCCCTCCACTTT.

The table lists this clonotype with a count of one. CDR3 bases: TGTGCCAGCAGCCCTGCCCTCGGCCACGAGCAGTTCTTC. Encoded protein: CASSPALGHEQFF. V and J are TRBV7-3 and TRBJ2-1, with no clear D. Trimming took off 5 bases at V and 10 bases at J, with 15 bases between the two ends. Germline CDR1 and CDR2: SGHTA and FQGTGA. The CDR3 runs to 13 residues.

V usage is TRBV30 and J usage is TRBJ2-2, with unresolved D. The CDR3 is made up of 12 amino acids. Germline V gene data show CDR1 as GTSNPN and CDR2 as SVGIG (reference sequence). The CDR3 loop is CGRGRNTGELFF. The CDR3 DNA follows: TGTGGTAGAGGCAGGAACACCGGGGAGCTGTTTTTT.

This clonotype was seen a handful of times. The chain couples TRBV30 to TRBJ2-1, with TRBD1 as a possible D gene (8 bases). Trimming removed 3 bases at V and 7 bases at J, with 22 bases between. The CDR3 consists of 16 residues. CDR1 is GTSNPN, CDR2 SVGIG, per germline (reference sequence). As DNA, the CDR3 is TGTGCCTGGAGACGAGCCGGGGGGACAGGTGAAAATGAGCAGTTCTTC. Encoded protein: CAWRRAGGTGENEQFF. The whole variable domain, remainder taken from reference TRBV30 and TRBJ2-1, is SQTIHQWPATLVQPVGSPLSLECTVEGTSNPNLYWYRQAAGRGLQLLFYSVGIGQISSEVPQNLSASRPQDRQFILSSKKLLLSDSGFYLCAWRRAGGTGENEQFFGPGTRLTVL.

The chain's CDR3 is CASSHRDGLNTEAFF. CDR3 DNA: TGTGCCAGCAGCCACCGGGACGGACTGAACACTGAAGCTTTCTTT. This chain connects TRBV12-3 or TRBV12-4 to TRBJ1-1, with D possibly TRBD1 on 5 matching bases. V shed 6 bases and J shed 0 bases, with 14 bases lying between them. CDR3 length equals 15 residues.

This clonotype was counted only a few times. This chain links TRBV5-1 with TRBJ2-3; D is uncertain. Germline V CDR1 and CDR2: SGHRS, YFSETQ. The CDR3 is 12 amino acids. The ends were cut back, 3 bases at V and 2 bases at J, with 4 bases in the middle. The CDR3 here is CASSSNTDTQYF. In DNA form, the CDR3 reads TGCGCCAGCAGCTCGAACACAGATACGCAGTATTTT.

This chain connects TRBV6-6 to TRBJ1-1, with 9 bases identical to TRBD1. The CDR3 is 15 residues long. V was pared by 6 bases and J by 6 bases, with 11 bases of the junction left unmatched. Germline CDR1 MNHNY, CDR2 SVGAGI (reference sequence). The CDR3 DNA sequence: TGTGCCAGCAGGACCGAGGACAGGGGAAGAGCTGAAGCTTTCTTT. Translating it yields CASRTEDRGRAEAFF.

The rearrangement links TRBV6-6 to TRBJ1-5; no clear D. This CDR3 has 11 amino acids. Trimming removed 6 bases from V and 5 bases from J, with 5 bases in between. Germline CDR1 reads MNHNY; CDR2 reads SVGAGI (reference sequence). The CDR3 loop is CASRQDQPQHF. Written as DNA, the CDR3 is TGTGCCAGCAGACAAGATCAGCCCCAGCATTTT.

This clonotype occurred a few times. This rearrangement joins TRBV28 to TRBJ2-7; the match to TRBD2 covers 8 bases. V trimming: 6 bases; J trimming: 3 bases; junction bases outside the gene matches: 4. The V gene's germline CDR1 is MDHEN and CDR2 SYDVKM. The length of the CDR3 is 13 residues. CDR3 residues: CASSLTSVYEQYF. As DNA, the CDR3 is TGTGCCAGCAGCCTGACTAGCGTCTACGAGCAGTACTTC.

This clonotype turned up a few times. The CDR3: CASSFSAAGDTDTQYF. CDR3 sequence (DNA): TGTGCCAGCAGTTTCTCCGCAGCGGGAGACACAGATACGCAGTATTTT. The V and J genes are TRBV28 and TRBJ2-3, with TRBD2 identical over 8 bases. With V trimmed by 3 bases and J by 2 bases, 7 bases remained unmatched. CDR1 is MDHEN, CDR2 SYDVKM, per germline. The CDR3 loop spans 16 amino acids.

This clonotype was counted many times. One end of the junction varies from germline; a read error may be responsible. The chain carries TRBV7-7 and TRBJ2-5; D is unresolved. CDR1 and CDR2 from the germline V gene are SSHAT and FNYEAQ (reference sequence). The CDR3 spans 14 residues. CDR3 in amino acids: CASSPQLMGETQYF. Written as DNA, the CDR3 is TGTGCTAGCAGCCCTCAGCTCATGGGAGAGACCCAGTACTTC.

CDR3 loop: CASSRLAGQTYEQYF. CDR3 coding DNA: TGTGCCAGCAGTCGACTTGCCGGACAGACCTACGAGCAGTACTTC. The chain joins TRBV28 to TRBJ2-7; TRBD1 might be the D (6 bases). The germline V gene has CDR1 MDHEN and CDR2 SYDVKM. The ends were cut back, 5 bases at V and 2 bases at J, with 16 bases in the middle. This CDR3 contains 15 residues.

This sequence joins TRBV11-2 and TRBJ2-1, with 9 bases fitting TRBD2. This CDR3 spans 16 amino acids. V was clipped by 3 bases and J by 7 bases; unmatched bases: 10. Germline assignment: CDR1 SGHAT and CDR2 FQNNGV. CDR3 in DNA: TGTGCCAGCAGCTTCATTTTAGCGGGAGTTGGGAATGAGCAGTTCTTC. This codes for CASSFILAGVGNEQFF.

This clonotype occurred a few times. In DNA, the CDR3 is TGTGCCACCAGTTTGCGCGATGAGCAGTTCTTC. This sequence encodes CATSLRDEQFF. This chain uses TRBV24-1 with TRBJ2-1; D is unclear. Germline loops: CDR1 KGHDR, CDR2 SFDVKD. Trimming removed 6 bases from V and 8 bases from J, with 7 bases in between. The CDR3 is made up of 11 amino acids.

The CDR3 here is CASSLIAGRNQPQHF. The CDR3 nucleotides are TGTGCCAGCAGTTTAATTGCAGGGCGCAATCAGCCCCAGCATTTT. J is TRBJ1-5 and V is TRBV28, with D maybe TRBD1 (5 bases). CDR1 and CDR2 (germline): MDHEN, SYDVKM. The CDR3 consists of 15 residues. The V gene lost 2 bases and the J gene lost 2 bases, with 10 bases spanning the gap.

This clonotype was counted between two and nine times. The V call is TRBV4-1, the J call TRBJ2-7; maybe TRBD1 (6 bases). Looked up from germline, CDR1 is MGHRA and CDR2 is YSYEKL. This CDR3 comprises 14 residues. V shed 4 bases and J shed 1 base, with 11 bases lying between them. The CDR3 protein is CASSPTGFSYEQYF. The CDR3 coding sequence is TGCGCCAGCAGCCCCACAGGGTTTTCCTACGAGCAGTACTTC.